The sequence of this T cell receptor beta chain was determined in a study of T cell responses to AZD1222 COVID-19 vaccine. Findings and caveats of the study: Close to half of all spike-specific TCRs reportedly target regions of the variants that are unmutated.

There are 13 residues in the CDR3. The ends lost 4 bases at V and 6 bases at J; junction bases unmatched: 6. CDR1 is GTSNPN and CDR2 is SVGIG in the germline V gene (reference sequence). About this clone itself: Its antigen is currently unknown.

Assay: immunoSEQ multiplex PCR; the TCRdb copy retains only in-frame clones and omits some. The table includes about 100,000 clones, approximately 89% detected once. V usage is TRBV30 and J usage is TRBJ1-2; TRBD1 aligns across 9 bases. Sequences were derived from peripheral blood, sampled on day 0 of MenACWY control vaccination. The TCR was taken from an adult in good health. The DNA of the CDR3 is TGTGCCTGGACCATGGGACAGGGCAATGGCTACACCTTC. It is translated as CAWTMGQGNGYTF.